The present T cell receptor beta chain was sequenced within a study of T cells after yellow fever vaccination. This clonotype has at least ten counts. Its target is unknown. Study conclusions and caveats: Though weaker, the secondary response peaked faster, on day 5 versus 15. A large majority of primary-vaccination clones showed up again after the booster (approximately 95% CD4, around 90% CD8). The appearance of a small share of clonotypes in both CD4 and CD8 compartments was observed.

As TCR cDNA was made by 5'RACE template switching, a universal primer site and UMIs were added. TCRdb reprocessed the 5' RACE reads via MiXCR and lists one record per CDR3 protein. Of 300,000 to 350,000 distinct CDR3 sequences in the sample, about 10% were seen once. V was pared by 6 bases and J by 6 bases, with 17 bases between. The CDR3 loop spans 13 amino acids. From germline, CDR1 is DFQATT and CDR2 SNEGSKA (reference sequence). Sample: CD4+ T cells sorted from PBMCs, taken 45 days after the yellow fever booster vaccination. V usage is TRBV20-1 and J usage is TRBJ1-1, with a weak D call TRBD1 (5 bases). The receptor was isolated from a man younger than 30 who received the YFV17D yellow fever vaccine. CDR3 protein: CSAKGSGIPEAFF. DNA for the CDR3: TGCAGTGCCAAAGGTTCAGGGATCCCTGAAGCTTTCTTT.